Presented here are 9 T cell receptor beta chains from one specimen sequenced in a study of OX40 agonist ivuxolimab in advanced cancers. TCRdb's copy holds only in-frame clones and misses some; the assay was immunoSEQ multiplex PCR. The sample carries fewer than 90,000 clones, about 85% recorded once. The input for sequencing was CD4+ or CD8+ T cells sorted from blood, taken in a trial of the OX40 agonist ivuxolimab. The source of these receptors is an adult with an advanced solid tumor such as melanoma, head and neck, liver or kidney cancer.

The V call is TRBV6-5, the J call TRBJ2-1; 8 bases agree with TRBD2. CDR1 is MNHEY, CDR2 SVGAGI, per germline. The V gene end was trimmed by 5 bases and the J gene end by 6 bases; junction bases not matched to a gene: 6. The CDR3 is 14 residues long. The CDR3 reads CASSTGGPVNEQFF. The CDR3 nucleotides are TGTGCCAGCAGTACGGGGGGGCCGGTCAATGAGCAGTTCTTC.

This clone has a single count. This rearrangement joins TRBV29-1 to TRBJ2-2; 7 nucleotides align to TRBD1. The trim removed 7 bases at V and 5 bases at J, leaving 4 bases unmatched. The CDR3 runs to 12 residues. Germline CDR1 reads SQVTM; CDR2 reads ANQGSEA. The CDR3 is CSGRQGTGELFF. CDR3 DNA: TGCAGCGGTAGACAGGGAACCGGGGAGCTGTTTTTT.

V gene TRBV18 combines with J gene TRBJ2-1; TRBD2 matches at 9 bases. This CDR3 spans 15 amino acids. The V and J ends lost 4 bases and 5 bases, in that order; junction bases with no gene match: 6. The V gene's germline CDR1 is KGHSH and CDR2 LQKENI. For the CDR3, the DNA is TGTGCCAGCTCACGGTCTTCTAGCGGGGACAATGAGCAGTTCTTC. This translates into CASSRSSSGDNEQFF.

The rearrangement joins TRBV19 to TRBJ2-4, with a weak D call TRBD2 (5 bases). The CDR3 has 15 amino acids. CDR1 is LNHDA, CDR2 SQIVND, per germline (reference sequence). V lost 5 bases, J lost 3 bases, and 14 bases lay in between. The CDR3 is CASSQADLVKNIQYF. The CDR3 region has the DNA TGTGCCAGTAGTCAAGCGGACCTGGTCAAAAACATTCAGTACTTC.

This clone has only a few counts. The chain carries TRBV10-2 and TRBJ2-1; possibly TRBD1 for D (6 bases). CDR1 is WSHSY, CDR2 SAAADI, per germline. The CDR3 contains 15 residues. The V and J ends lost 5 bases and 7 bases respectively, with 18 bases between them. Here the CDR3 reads CASSHPGVGMNEQFF. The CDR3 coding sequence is TGCGCCAGCAGTCACCCAGGGGTAGGTATGAATGAGCAGTTCTTC.

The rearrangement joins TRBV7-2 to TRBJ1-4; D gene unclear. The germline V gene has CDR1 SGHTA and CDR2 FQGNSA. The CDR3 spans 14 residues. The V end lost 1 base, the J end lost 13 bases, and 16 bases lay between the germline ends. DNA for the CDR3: TGTGCCAGCAGCTTAGGTCTGGACCCCCCCGCACTGTTTTTT. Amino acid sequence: CASSLGLDPPALFF.

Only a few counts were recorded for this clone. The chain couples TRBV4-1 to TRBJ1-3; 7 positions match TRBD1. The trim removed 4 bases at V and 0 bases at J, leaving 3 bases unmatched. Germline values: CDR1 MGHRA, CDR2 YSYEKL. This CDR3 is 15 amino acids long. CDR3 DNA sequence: TGCGCCAGCAGCCCTGGACAGGTCTCTGGAAACACCATATATTTT. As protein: CASSPGQVSGNTIYF.

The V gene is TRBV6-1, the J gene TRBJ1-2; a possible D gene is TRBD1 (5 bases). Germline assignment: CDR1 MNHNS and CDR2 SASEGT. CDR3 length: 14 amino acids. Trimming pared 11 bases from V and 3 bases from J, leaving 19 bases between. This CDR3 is CAGNGEGMYYGYTF. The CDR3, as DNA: TGTGCCGGCAACGGGGAGGGGATGTACTATGGCTACACCTTC.

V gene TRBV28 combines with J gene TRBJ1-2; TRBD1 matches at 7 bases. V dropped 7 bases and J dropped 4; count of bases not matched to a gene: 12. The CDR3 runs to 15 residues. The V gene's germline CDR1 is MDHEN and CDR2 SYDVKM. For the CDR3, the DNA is TGTGCCAGCAACCGTCCTTCACAGGGGACCTATGGCTACACCTTC. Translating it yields CASNRPSQGTYGYTF.